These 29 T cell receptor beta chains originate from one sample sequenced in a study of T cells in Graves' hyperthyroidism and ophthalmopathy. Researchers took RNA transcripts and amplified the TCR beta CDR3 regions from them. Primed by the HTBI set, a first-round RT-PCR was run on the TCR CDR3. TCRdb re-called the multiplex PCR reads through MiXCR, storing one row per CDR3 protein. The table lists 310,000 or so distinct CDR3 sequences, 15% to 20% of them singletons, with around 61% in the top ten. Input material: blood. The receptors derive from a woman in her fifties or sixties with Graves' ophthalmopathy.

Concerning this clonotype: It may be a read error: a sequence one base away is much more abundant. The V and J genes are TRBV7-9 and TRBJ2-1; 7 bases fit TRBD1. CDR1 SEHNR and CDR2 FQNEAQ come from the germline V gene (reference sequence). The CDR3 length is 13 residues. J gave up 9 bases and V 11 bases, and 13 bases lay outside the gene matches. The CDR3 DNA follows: TGTGCCGGACGACAGGGCTCTCGGGGTGAGCAGTTCTTC. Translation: CAGRQGSRGEQFF. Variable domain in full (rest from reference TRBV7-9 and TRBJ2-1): DTGVSQNPRHKITKRGQNVTFRCDPISEHNRLYWYRQTLGQGPEFLTYFQNEAQLEKSRLLSDRFSAERPKGSFSTLEIQRTEQGDSAMYLCAGRQGSRGEQFFGPGTRLTVL.

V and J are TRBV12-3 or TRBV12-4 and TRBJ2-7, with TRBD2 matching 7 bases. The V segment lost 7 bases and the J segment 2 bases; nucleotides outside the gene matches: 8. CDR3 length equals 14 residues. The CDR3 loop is CASTRAGLAYEQYF. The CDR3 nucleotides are TGTGCCAGCACCCGAGCGGGACTGGCCTACGAGCAGTACTTC.

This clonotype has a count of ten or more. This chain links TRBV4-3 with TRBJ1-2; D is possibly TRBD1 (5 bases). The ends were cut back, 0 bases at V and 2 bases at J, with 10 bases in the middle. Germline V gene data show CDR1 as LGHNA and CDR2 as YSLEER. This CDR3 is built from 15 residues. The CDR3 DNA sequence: TGCGCCAGCAGCCAAGACCGGTGGGGGAACTATGGCTACACCTTC. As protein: CASSQDRWGNYGYTF.

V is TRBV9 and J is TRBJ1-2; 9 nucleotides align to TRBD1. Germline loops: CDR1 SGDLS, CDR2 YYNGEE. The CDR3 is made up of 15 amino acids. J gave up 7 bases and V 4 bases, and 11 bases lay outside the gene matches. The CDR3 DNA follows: TGTGCCAGCAGCATCCACAGGGGGCCGTATCCTGGCTACACCTTC. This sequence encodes CASSIHRGPYPGYTF.

The CDR3 is CASSPPGQGELIGQETQYF. The CDR3 DNA reads as TGTGCCAGCAGTCCCCCAGGACAGGGAGAACTGATCGGCCAAGAGACCCAGTACTTC. The chain employs TRBV28 and TRBJ2-5, with 8 bases identical to TRBD1. This CDR3 has 19 amino acids. Germline V CDR1 and CDR2: MDHEN, SYDVKM. V shed 5 bases, J shed 1 base, and the junction held 18 bases outside the gene matches.

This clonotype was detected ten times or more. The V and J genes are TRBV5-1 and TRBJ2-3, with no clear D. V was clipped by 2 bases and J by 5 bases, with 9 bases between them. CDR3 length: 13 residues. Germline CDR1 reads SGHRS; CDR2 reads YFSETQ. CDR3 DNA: TGCGCCAGCAGCTTTGCAGGAGAAGATACGCAGTATTTT. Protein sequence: CASSFAGEDTQYF.

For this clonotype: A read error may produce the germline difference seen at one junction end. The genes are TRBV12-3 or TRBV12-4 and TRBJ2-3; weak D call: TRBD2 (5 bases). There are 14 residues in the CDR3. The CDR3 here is CAGRPFWRTDTQYF. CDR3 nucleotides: TGTGCCGGCAGACCTTTTTGGAGGACAGATACGCAGTATTTT.

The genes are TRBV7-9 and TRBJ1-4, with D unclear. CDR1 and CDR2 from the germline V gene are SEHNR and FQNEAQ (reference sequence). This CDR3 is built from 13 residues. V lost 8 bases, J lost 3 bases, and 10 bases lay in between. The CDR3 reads CASSRSSNEKLFF. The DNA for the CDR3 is TGTGCCAGCTCCAGGTCGTCTAATGAAAAACTGTTTTTT.

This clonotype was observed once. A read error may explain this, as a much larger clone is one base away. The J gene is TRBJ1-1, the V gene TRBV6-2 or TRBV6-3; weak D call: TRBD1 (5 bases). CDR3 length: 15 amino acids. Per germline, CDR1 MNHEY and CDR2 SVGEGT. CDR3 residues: CAGRIRGGWVTEAFF. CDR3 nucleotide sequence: TGTGCCGGCAGAATTCGTGGGGGGTGGGTCACTGAAGCTTTCTTT.

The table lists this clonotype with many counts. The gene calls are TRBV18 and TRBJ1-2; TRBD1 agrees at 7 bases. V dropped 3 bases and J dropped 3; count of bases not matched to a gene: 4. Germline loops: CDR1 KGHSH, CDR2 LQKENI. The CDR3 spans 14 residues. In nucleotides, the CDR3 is TGTGCCAGCTCACCTTGGACAGGCGACTATGGCTACACCTTC. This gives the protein CASSPWTGDYGYTF.

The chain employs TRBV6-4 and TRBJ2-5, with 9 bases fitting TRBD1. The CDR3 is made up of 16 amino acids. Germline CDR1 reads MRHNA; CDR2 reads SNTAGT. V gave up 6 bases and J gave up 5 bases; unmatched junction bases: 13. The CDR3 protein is CASRDRTGEARETQYF. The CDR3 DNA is TGTGCCAGCAGGGACAGGACAGGGGAGGCCCGGGAGACCCAGTACTTC.

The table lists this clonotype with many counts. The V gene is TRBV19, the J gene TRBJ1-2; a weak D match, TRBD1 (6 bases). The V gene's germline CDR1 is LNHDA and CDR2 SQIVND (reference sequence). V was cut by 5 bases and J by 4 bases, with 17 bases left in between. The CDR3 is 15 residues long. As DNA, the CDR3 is TGTGCCAGTAGTTCCCAAAGAGGGACAAGCTATGGCTACACCTTC. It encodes CASSSQRGTSYGYTF.

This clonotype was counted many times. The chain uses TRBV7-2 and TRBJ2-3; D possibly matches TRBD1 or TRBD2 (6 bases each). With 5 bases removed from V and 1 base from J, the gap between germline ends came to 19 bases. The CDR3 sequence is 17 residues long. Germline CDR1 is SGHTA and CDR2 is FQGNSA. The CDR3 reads CASSPGAGHGGTDTQYF. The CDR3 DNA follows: TGTGCCAGCAGCCCGGGGGCGGGGCACGGGGGCACAGATACGCAGTATTTT.

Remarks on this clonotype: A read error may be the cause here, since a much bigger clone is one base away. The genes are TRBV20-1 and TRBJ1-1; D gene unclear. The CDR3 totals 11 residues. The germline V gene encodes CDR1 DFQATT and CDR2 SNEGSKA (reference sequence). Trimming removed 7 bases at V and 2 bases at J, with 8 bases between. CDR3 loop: CSVPGNTEAFF. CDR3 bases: TGCAGTGTACCAGGTAACACTGAAGCTTTCTTT.

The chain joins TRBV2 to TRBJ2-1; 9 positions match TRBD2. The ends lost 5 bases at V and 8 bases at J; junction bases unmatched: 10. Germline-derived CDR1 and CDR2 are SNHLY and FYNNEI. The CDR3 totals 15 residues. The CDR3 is CASSNSPAGGYEQFF. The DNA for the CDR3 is TGTGCCAGCAGTAATAGCCCAGCGGGAGGATATGAGCAGTTCTTC.

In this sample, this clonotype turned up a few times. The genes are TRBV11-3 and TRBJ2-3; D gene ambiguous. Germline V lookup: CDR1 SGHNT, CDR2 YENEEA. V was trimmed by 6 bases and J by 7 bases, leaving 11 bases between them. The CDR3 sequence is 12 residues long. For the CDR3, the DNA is TGTGCCAGCAGTACAGACGGAAATACGCAGTATTTT. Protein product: CASSTDGNTQYF.

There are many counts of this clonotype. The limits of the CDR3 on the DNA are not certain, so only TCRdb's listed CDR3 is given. CDR3: CATAVGPGQETQYF. The V call is TRBV24-1, the J call TRBJ2-5; the table's D call, TRBD1, has no DNA check behind it. The CDR3 is made up of 14 amino acids, end residues included. Germline V gene sequence: CDR1 KGHDR, CDR2 SFDVKD.

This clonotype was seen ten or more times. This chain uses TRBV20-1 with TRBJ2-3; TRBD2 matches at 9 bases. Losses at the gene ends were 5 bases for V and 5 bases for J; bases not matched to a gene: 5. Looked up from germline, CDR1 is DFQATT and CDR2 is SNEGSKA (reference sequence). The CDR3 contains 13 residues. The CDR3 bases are TGCAGTGCTTTTAGCGGGAGAGGAGATACGCAGTATTTT. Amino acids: CSAFSGRGDTQYF.

CDR3 sequence reads: CASSVQAGGNEKLFF. DNA of the CDR3: TGTGCCAGCAGCGTACAGGCAGGGGGGAATGAAAAACTGTTTTTT. The gene calls are TRBV9 and TRBJ1-4; 7 bases agree with TRBD1. CDR1 SGDLS and CDR2 YYNGEE come from the germline V gene. With V trimmed by 1 base and J by 5 bases, 5 bases remained unmatched. The CDR3 is 15 amino acids.

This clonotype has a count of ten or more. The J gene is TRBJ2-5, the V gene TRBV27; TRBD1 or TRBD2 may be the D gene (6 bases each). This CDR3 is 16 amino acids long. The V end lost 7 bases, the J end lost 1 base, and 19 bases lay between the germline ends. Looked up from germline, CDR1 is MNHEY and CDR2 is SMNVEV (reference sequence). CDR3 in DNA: TGTGCCAGCAACAAGGACCGCCCGGGGGCCCAAGAGACCCAGTACTTC. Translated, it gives CASNKDRPGAQETQYF.

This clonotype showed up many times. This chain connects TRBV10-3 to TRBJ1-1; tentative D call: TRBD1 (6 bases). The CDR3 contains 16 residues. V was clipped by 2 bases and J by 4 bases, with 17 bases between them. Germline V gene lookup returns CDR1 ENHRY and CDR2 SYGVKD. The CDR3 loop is CAISEGGPSESTEAFF. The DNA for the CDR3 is TGTGCCATCAGTGAGGGGGGGCCGAGCGAGAGCACTGAAGCTTTCTTT.

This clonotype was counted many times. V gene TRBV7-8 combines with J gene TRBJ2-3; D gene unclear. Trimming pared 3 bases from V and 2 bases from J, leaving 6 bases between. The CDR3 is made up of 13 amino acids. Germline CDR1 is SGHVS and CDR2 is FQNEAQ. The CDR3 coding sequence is TGTGCCAGCAGCTTGCCGGCCACAGATACGCAGTATTTT. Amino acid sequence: CASSLPATDTQYF.

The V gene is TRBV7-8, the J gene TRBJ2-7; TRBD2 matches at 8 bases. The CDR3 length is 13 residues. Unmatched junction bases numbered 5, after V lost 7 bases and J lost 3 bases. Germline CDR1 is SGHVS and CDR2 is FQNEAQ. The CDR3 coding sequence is TGTGCCAGCACGAGCGGGGGAAACTACGAGCAGTACTTC. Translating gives CASTSGGNYEQYF. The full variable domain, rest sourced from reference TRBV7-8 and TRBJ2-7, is GAGVSQSPRYKVAKRGQDVALRCDPISGHVSLFWYQQALGQGPEFLTYFQNEAQLDKSGLPSDRFFAERPEGSVSTLKIQRTQQEDSAVYLCASTSGGNYEQYFGPGTRLTVT.

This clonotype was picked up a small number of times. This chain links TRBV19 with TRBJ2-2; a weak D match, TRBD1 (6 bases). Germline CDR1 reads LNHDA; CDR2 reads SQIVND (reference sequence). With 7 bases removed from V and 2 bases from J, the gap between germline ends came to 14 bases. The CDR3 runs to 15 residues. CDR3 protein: CASKGQRTNTGELFF. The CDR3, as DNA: TGTGCCAGTAAAGGACAGAGAACTAACACCGGGGAGCTGTTTTTT.

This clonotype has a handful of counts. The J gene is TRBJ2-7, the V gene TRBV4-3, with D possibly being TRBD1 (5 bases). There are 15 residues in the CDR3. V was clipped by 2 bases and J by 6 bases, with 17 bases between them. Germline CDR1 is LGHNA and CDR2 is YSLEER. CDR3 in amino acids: CASSQQRQTQGEQYF. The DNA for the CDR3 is TGCGCCAGCAGCCAACAACGACAGACTCAGGGCGAGCAGTACTTC.

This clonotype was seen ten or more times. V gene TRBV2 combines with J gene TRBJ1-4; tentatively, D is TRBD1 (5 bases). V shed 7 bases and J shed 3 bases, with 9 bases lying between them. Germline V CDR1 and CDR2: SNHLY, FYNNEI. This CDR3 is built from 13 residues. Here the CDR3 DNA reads TGTGCCAGCACCAGAGGGGCTAATGAAAAACTGTTTTTT. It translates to CASTRGANEKLFF.

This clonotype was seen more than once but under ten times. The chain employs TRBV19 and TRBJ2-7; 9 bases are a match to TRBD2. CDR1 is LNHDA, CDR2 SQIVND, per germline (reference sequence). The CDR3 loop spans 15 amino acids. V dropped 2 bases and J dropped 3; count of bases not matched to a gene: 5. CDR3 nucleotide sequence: TGTGCCAGTAGTATAACGGCTAGCGGGAACTACGAGCAGTACTTC. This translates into CASSITASGNYEQYF.

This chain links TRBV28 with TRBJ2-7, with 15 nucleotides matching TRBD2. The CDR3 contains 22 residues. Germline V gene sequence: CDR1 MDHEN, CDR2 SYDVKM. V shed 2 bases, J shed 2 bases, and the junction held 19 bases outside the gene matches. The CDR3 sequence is CASSLELSGTSGRTLLTYEQYF. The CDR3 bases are TGTGCCAGCAGTTTAGAACTCTCGGGGACTAGCGGGAGGACGCTGCTAACCTACGAGCAGTACTTC.

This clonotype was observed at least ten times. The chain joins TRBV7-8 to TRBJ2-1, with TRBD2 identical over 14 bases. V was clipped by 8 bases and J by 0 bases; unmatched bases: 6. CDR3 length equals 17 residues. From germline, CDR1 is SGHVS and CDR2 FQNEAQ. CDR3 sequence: CASGTSGSWSSYNEQFF. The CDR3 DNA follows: TGTGCCAGCGGGACTAGCGGGAGTTGGAGCTCCTACAATGAGCAGTTCTTC.